The next 12 T cell receptor beta chains were all read from a single sample in a study of cytomegalovirus exposure and HLA in healthy donors. The PCR made use of 60 Vbeta and 13 Jbeta primers. Profiling relied on immunoSEQ multiplex PCR, and the TCRdb table lists in-frame clones only, not all of them. The sample includes around 130,000 clones, 70% to 75% of them seen just once. The sequenced sample consisted of PBMCs. All receptors derive from a woman aged 40 to 55 in good health and CMV-seropositive.

This clone has just a few counts. The chain is built from TRBV4-3 and TRBJ1-3; D might be TRBD1 (6 bases). The V and J ends lost 1 base and 3 bases respectively, with 19 bases between them. This CDR3 region has 18 residues. The germline CDR1 and CDR2 sequences are LGHNA and YSLEER. In DNA form, the CDR3 reads TGCGCCAGCAGCCAAGCAGGGGCGGGGGGCACAGTTGGAAACACCATATATTTT. Translated, it gives CASSQAGAGGTVGNTIYF.

This chain connects TRBV19 to TRBJ1-2; a possible D gene is TRBD1 (5 bases). In germline, CDR1 is LNHDA, CDR2 SQIVND (reference sequence). The CDR3 sequence is 16 residues long. V lost 4 bases, J lost 2 bases, and 17 bases lay in between. The CDR3, as DNA: TGTGCCAGTAGTACTCCCAAAAGGGGATTAAACTATGGCTACACCTTC. Amino acid sequence: CASSTPKRGLNYGYTF.

The CDR3 coding sequence is TGTGCCAGCTCACGGGACCAGGGGTACACTGAAGCTTTCTTT. This translates into CASSRDQGYTEAFF. V usage is TRBV28 and J usage is TRBJ1-1; D is possibly TRBD1 (6 bases). CDR1 and CDR2 from the germline V gene are MDHEN and SYDVKM. The CDR3 is 14 residues long. Deletions cut 8 bases from V and 3 bases from J, with 16 bases between.

The gene calls are TRBV5-6 and TRBJ2-7, with D perhaps matching TRBD2 (5 bases). Trimming took off 1 base at V and 0 bases at J, with 14 bases between the two ends. Germline V gene data show CDR1 as SGHDT and CDR2 as YYEEEE. The CDR3 sequence is 16 residues long. CDR3 residues: CASSLFGKWGSYEQYF. The CDR3 nucleotides read TGTGCCAGCAGCTTGTTCGGGAAATGGGGCTCCTACGAGCAGTACTTC.

The rearrangement uses TRBV5-1 and TRBJ1-4; a possible D gene is TRBD1 (6 bases). There are 15 residues in the CDR3. The germline V and J ends were trimmed by 0 bases and 4 bases, with 10 bases remaining between them. From germline, CDR1 is SGHRS and CDR2 YFSETQ. The CDR3 region is CASSLVGASNEKLFF. DNA of the CDR3: TGCGCCAGCAGCTTGGTGGGGGCCAGTAATGAAAAACTGTTTTTT.

The chain carries TRBV19 and TRBJ2-1; 8 bases fit TRBD1. V dropped 7 bases and J dropped 2; count of bases not matched to a gene: 1. Germline V gives CDR1 LNHDA, CDR2 SQIVND (reference sequence). The length of the CDR3 is 13 residues. The CDR3 loop is CASTGQAYNEQFF. In DNA form, the CDR3 reads TGTGCCAGTACGGGACAGGCCTACAATGAGCAGTTCTTC.

The chain recombines TRBV30 with TRBJ1-2; TRBD1 aligns across 7 bases. With 4 bases clipped from V and 7 bases from J, the junction kept 9 bases outside the gene matches. CDR1 and CDR2 (germline): GTSNPN, SVGIG (reference sequence). The CDR3 extends over 13 amino acids. This CDR3 is CAWTKGQFRGYTF. The CDR3 region has the DNA TGTGCCTGGACGAAGGGACAGTTTCGTGGCTACACCTTC.

This clone appeared a few times. This rearrangement joins TRBV19 to TRBJ1-2; the D is unclear. Germline values: CDR1 LNHDA, CDR2 SQIVND (reference sequence). V lost 5 bases and J lost 3, with 10 bases in between. The CDR3 is 13 residues long. The CDR3 region is CASSVRGDYGYTF. CDR3 DNA sequence: TGTGCCAGTAGTGTACGGGGTGACTATGGCTACACCTTC.

The rearrangement joins TRBV10-3 to TRBJ2-7; TRBD1 agrees at 7 bases. The germline V gene has CDR1 ENHRY and CDR2 SYGVKD. This CDR3 has 13 amino acids. V was clipped by 6 bases and J by 6 bases; unmatched bases: 8. The CDR3 DNA reads as TGTGCCATCAGAGGGGACAGCGGATCCGAGCAGTACTTC. As protein: CAIRGDSGSEQYF.

The table lists this clone with many counts. The chain employs TRBV7-2 and TRBJ2-1, with TRBD2 matching 14 bases. CDR1 and CDR2 (germline): SGHTA, FQGNSA. J lost 10 bases, V lost 5 bases, and 7 bases had no gene match. The CDR3 spans 15 residues. As DNA, the CDR3 is TGTGCCAGCAGCAAGACTAGCGGGGGGGCTCAGGAGCAGTTCTTC. Translated, it gives CASSKTSGGAQEQFF.

The chain couples TRBV28 to TRBJ2-3; TRBD2 aligns across 7 bases. Looked up from germline, CDR1 is MDHEN and CDR2 is SYDVKM. V lost 4 bases, J lost 3 bases, and 10 bases stayed unmatched. The CDR3 consists of 16 residues. The CDR3 nucleotides read TGTGCCAGCAGTTCCCCTAGCGGCTTAGGTACAGATACGCAGTATTTT. Translating gives CASSSPSGLGTDTQYF.

The V call is TRBV7-2, the J call TRBJ1-5, with 7 bases that match TRBD1. The V segment lost 5 bases and the J segment 1 base; nucleotides outside the gene matches: 11. The CDR3 consists of 17 residues. Germline CDR1 reads SGHTA; CDR2 reads FQGNSA. CDR3 protein: CASSVGTVSMSNQPQHF. Here the CDR3 DNA reads TGTGCCAGCAGCGTCGGGACAGTTAGCATGAGCAATCAGCCCCAGCATTTT.